This entry lists 31 T cell receptor beta chains sequenced from one sample in a study of blood T cell repertoires in COVID-19. The data were produced by immunoSEQ multiplex PCR, yet TCRdb's version contains in-frame clones alone and is incomplete. The sample lists 130,000 to 150,000 clones, approximately 87% occurring once. Sequencing input: peripheral blood. The receptors derive from a woman aged 40 to 50 with acute or convalescent COVID-19.

The V call is TRBV11-2, the J call TRBJ2-7, with 8 bases matching TRBD1. V trimming: 7 bases; J trimming: 3 bases; junction bases outside the gene matches: 14. The germline gives CDR1 SGHAT, CDR2 FQNNGV. The CDR3 is made up of 16 amino acids. The CDR3 DNA follows: TGTGCCAGCACCTTGTTAGACAGGGGTTCTTTCTACGAGCAGTACTTC. Translated, it gives CASTLLDRGSFYEQYF.

The chain combines TRBV7-3 with TRBJ2-1, with 8 positions matching TRBD2. CDR3 size: 15 residues. J lost 8 bases, V lost 1 base, and 7 bases had no gene match. Germline CDR1 reads SGHTA; CDR2 reads FQGTGA. The CDR3 nucleotides read TGTGCCAGCAGCTTAAGGGGGTCAGCGGGAGATGAGCAGTTCTTC. Its translation is CASSLRGSAGDEQFF.

The chain has TRBV5-4 and TRBJ2-7; a possible D gene is TRBD2 (6 bases). The V gene's germline CDR1 is SGHNT and CDR2 YYREEE (reference sequence). This CDR3 has 15 residues. Trimming pared 0 bases from V and 5 bases from J, leaving 15 bases between. CDR3 bases: TGTGCCAGCAGCTTGGCCGGGTCGGGAGTCAACGAGCAGTACTTC. This translates into CASSLAGSGVNEQYF.

The count of this clone is one. The chain joins TRBV2 to TRBJ1-5; a weak D match, TRBD1 (6 bases). This CDR3 is 15 amino acids long. V shed 5 bases and J shed 7 bases, with 18 bases lying between them. CDR1 SNHLY and CDR2 FYNNEI come from the germline V gene. The CDR3 is CASSPVGGVRQPQHF. CDR3 in DNA: TGTGCCAGCAGTCCTGTAGGGGGGGTAAGGCAGCCCCAGCATTTT.

This clone was counted only a few times. This chain links TRBV10-3 with TRBJ2-7; 8 nucleotides agree with TRBD1. The CDR3 totals 14 residues. The germline gives CDR1 ENHRY, CDR2 SYGVKD. J lost 3 bases, V lost 6 bases, and 7 bases had no gene match. The CDR3 nucleotides read TGTGCCATCAGGGTAGGACAGGGAGGCTACGAGCAGTACTTC. Its translation is CAIRVGQGGYEQYF.

CDR3 region: CASSWTGGPGELFF. The CDR3 DNA sequence: TGCGCCAGCAGCTGGACAGGGGGTCCCGGGGAGCTGTTTTTT. The chain is built from TRBV5-1 and TRBJ2-2; 10 bases align to TRBD1. The CDR3 is made up of 14 amino acids. Germline V CDR1 and CDR2: SGHRS, YFSETQ. The J segment lost 6 bases and the V segment lost 3 bases, leaving 2 bases of the junction unmatched.

The CDR3: CASSVRGPYEQYF. Here the CDR3 DNA reads TGTGCCAGCAGCGTGCGGGGGCCCTACGAGCAGTACTTC. This chain uses TRBV9 with TRBJ2-7; perhaps TRBD2 as D (7 bases). The V gene's germline CDR1 is SGDLS and CDR2 YYNGEE. Trimming removed 2 bases at V and 2 bases at J, with 8 bases between. This CDR3 has 13 residues.

CDR3 amino acids: CASVAGEAYNEQFF. CDR3 DNA sequence: TGTGCCAGTGTAGCGGGAGAGGCATACAATGAGCAGTTCTTC. The chain has TRBV9 and TRBJ2-1; TRBD2 aligns across 9 bases. This CDR3 contains 14 residues. Per germline, CDR1 SGDLS and CDR2 YYNGEE. The ends lost 8 bases at V and 4 bases at J; junction bases unmatched: 7.

The rearrangement uses TRBV10-3 and TRBJ1-2, with D possibly matching TRBD1 (5 bases). From germline, CDR1 is ENHRY and CDR2 SYGVKD. The CDR3 is 13 residues long. The germline V and J ends were trimmed by 0 bases and 5 bases, with 7 bases remaining between them. The CDR3 DNA sequence: TGTGCCATCAGTGAGTCGCCAGGGTATGGCTACACCTTC. Protein: CAISESPGYGYTF.

The genes are TRBV30 and TRBJ1-2, with TRBD1 identical over 10 bases. V trimming: 3 bases; J trimming: 6 bases; junction bases outside the gene matches: 7. The CDR3 covers 14 residues. Germline assignment: CDR1 GTSNPN and CDR2 SVGIG (reference sequence). CDR3 sequence reads: CAWRGQGTWNGYTF. For the CDR3, the DNA is TGTGCCTGGAGGGGACAGGGGACTTGGAATGGCTACACCTTC.

The genes are TRBV14 and TRBJ1-3, with unresolved D. The germline V gene encodes CDR1 SGHDN and CDR2 FVKESK. Trimming removed 7 bases from V and 2 bases from J, with 9 bases in between. CDR3 length: 13 amino acids. CDR3 loop: CASTVNTGNTIYF. The CDR3 DNA reads TGTGCCAGCACCGTAAACACTGGAAACACCATATATTTT.

The chain links TRBV18 to TRBJ2-7; perhaps TRBD1 as D (6 bases). The V and J ends lost 6 bases and 3 bases respectively, with 18 bases between them. Germline V gives CDR1 KGHSH, CDR2 LQKENI. The CDR3 contains 15 residues. The CDR3 spells CASSAAGSGVYEQYF. The CDR3 DNA reads TGTGCCAGCTCTGCGGCGGGTTCAGGGGTCTACGAGCAGTACTTC.

The rearrangement uses TRBV29-1 and TRBJ2-5; a weak D match, TRBD1 (6 bases). CDR1 is SQVTM and CDR2 is ANQGSEA in the germline V gene. This CDR3 has 13 amino acids. Trimming removed 5 bases from V and 5 bases from J, with 15 bases in between. The CDR3 region has the DNA TGCAGCGTTCAGGACAGCATGGGGGAGACCCAGTACTTC. Its protein is CSVQDSMGETQYF.

This sequence joins TRBV2 and TRBJ1-1; 9 positions match TRBD1. The CDR3 contains 15 residues. Germline values: CDR1 SNHLY, CDR2 FYNNEI. Trimming took 2 bases from V and 2 from J; bases not matched to a gene: 3. The CDR3 sequence: CASSEWGQGNTEAFF. The CDR3 DNA follows: TGTGCCAGCAGTGAATGGGGACAGGGTAACACTGAAGCTTTCTTT.

The CDR3 nucleotides read TGTGCCAGCAGTTTTGTGGGGGCAGGCACTGAAGCTTTCTTT. It is translated as CASSFVGAGTEAFF. This chain links TRBV27 with TRBJ1-1; D is possibly TRBD1 (6 bases). The CDR3 length is 14 residues. The V and J ends lost 3 bases and 4 bases respectively, with 12 bases between them. Per germline, CDR1 MNHEY and CDR2 SMNVEV (reference sequence).

The chain employs TRBV4-1 and TRBJ2-5, with TRBD2 identical over 11 bases. The ends lost 0 bases at V and 6 bases at J; junction bases unmatched: 9. From germline, CDR1 is MGHRA and CDR2 YSYEKL. The CDR3 has 17 residues. The CDR3 loop reads CASSQEHTSGSFKTQYF. CDR3 DNA: TGCGCCAGCAGCCAAGAGCATACTAGCGGGAGCTTTAAGACCCAGTACTTC.

The rearrangement joins TRBV28 to TRBJ2-2; TRBD1 matches 7 bases. Germline V lookup: CDR1 MDHEN, CDR2 SYDVKM. Losses at the gene ends were 6 bases for V and 6 bases for J; bases not matched to a gene: 10. CDR3 length equals 15 residues. The CDR3 loop is CASRLSGQSSGELFF. Here the CDR3 DNA reads TGTGCCAGCAGGTTGTCGGGACAGAGTTCCGGGGAGCTGTTTTTT.

V is TRBV28 and J is TRBJ1-1; D perhaps matches TRBD1 (6 bases). Per the germline V gene, CDR1 is MDHEN and CDR2 is SYDVKM. V dropped 4 bases and J dropped 3 bases, with 12 bases sitting between them. The CDR3 contains 14 residues. The CDR3 is CASSYSEGDTEAFF. CDR3 nucleotides: TGTGCCAGCAGTTACAGCGAGGGGGACACTGAAGCTTTCTTT. Using reference TRBV28 and TRBJ1-1 for the parts outside the CDR3, the full variable domain is DVKVTQSSRYLVKRTGEKVFLECVQDMDHENMFWYRQDPGLGLRLIYFSYDVKMKEKGDIPEGYSVSREKKERFSLILESASTNQTSMYLCASSYSEGDTEAFFGQGTRLTVV.

There are a few counts of this clone. The V call is TRBV7-9, the J call TRBJ1-2; D gene unclear. Germline loops: CDR1 SEHNR, CDR2 FQNEAQ (reference sequence). Trimming left V 0 bases short and J 3 bases short, with 8 bases between. CDR3 length: 14 amino acids. The CDR3 DNA reads TGTGCCAGCAGCTTAGCGGGCAACCACTATGGCTACACCTTC. This sequence encodes CASSLAGNHYGYTF.

The rearrangement joins TRBV5-1 to TRBJ1-3; the D is unclear. V was cut by 1 base and J by 0 bases, with 8 bases left in between. The CDR3 has 15 amino acids. Per the germline V gene, CDR1 is SGHRS and CDR2 is YFSETQ. The CDR3 nucleotides are TGCGCCAGCAGCTTGACGGGATCCTCTGGAAACACCATATATTTT. Translation: CASSLTGSSGNTIYF.

The chain joins TRBV30 to TRBJ2-1; the match to TRBD2 covers 16 bases. With 5 bases clipped from V and 6 bases from J, the junction kept 13 bases outside the gene matches. This CDR3 has 18 amino acids. Germline V gene data show CDR1 as GTSNPN and CDR2 as SVGIG (reference sequence). The CDR3 DNA reads TGTGCCTGGCGCTCCTCGGGACTAGCGGGAGGGCCCGTCAATGAGCAGTTCTTC. This codes for CAWRSSGLAGGPVNEQFF.

This clone was found once. This chain joins TRBV27 and TRBJ1-5; TRBD1 is a possible D gene (5 bases). The germline V gene has CDR1 MNHEY and CDR2 SMNVEV (reference sequence). Trimming took off 6 bases at V and 0 bases at J, with 12 bases between the two ends. The CDR3 runs to 15 residues. This CDR3 reads CASSQGTGSNQPQHF. CDR3 nucleotides: TGTGCCAGCAGCCAGGGAACGGGTAGCAATCAGCCCCAGCATTTT.

The chain carries TRBV25-1 and TRBJ1-2; 7 nucleotides line up with TRBD1. The CDR3 contains 13 residues. With V trimmed by 2 bases and J by 6 bases, 3 bases remained unmatched. CDR1 and CDR2 (germline): MGHDK, SYGVNS. CDR3 amino acids: CASSERGRHGYTF. Written as DNA, the CDR3 is TGTGCCAGCAGTGAAAGGGGGCGACATGGCTACACCTTC.

J is TRBJ1-1 and V is TRBV5-1, with D perhaps TRBD1 (5 bases). Germline assignment: CDR1 SGHRS and CDR2 YFSETQ. This CDR3 has 15 amino acids. The V end was cut by 2 bases, the J end by 1 base, with 12 bases between. The CDR3 here is CASSLMQGGNTEAFF. DNA of the CDR3: TGCGCCAGCAGCTTAATGCAGGGAGGGAACACTGAAGCTTTCTTT.

DNA of the CDR3: TGTGCCAGCAGTGGAGGGACTAGCGGGGGGAATGAGCAGTTCTTC. It yields the protein CASSGGTSGGNEQFF. The rearrangement uses TRBV6-4 and TRBJ2-1; TRBD2 aligns across 15 bases. Losses at the gene ends were 4 bases for V and 7 bases for J; bases not matched to a gene: 2. The germline gives CDR1 MRHNA, CDR2 SNTAGT. The CDR3 length is 15 residues.

This rearrangement joins TRBV5-4 to TRBJ2-1; TRBD2 matches 11 bases. This CDR3 region has 14 residues. Germline V gives CDR1 SGHNT, CDR2 YYREEE (reference sequence). V trimming: 5 bases; J trimming: 5 bases; junction bases outside the gene matches: 3. The CDR3 protein is CASSTGLADNEQFF. The CDR3 DNA reads TGTGCCAGCAGTACGGGACTAGCGGACAATGAGCAGTTCTTC.

The chain couples TRBV27 to TRBJ2-7, with 7 bases identical to TRBD1. V lost 5 bases, J lost 4 bases, and 11 bases stayed unmatched. Germline V gene lookup returns CDR1 MNHEY and CDR2 SMNVEV (reference sequence). The CDR3 covers 15 residues. CDR3 protein: CASSLTGQVIYEQYF. The CDR3 nucleotides read TGTGCCAGCAGTCTGACTGGACAGGTAATTTACGAGCAGTACTTC.

This rearrangement joins TRBV7-9 to TRBJ1-1; TRBD1 matches 8 bases. Unmatched junction bases numbered 7, after V lost 5 bases and J lost 2 bases. Germline CDR1 is SEHNR and CDR2 is FQNEAQ (reference sequence). The CDR3 length is 15 residues. The chain's CDR3 is CASSGTGYLNTEAFF. The CDR3, as DNA: TGTGCCAGCAGCGGGACAGGTTACCTCAACACTGAAGCTTTCTTT.

This clone was seen only a few times. The chain has TRBV5-1 and TRBJ2-7; 8 positions agree with TRBD2. V dropped 0 bases and J dropped 5; count of bases not matched to a gene: 7. This CDR3 has 15 amino acids. Germline CDR1 SGHRS, CDR2 YFSETQ. The CDR3 loop is CASSLAGSGVNEQYF. The CDR3 DNA reads TGCGCCAGCAGCTTGGCTGGTAGCGGGGTCAACGAGCAGTACTTC. Using reference TRBV5-1 and TRBJ2-7 for the parts outside the CDR3, the full variable domain is KAGVTQTPRYLIKTRGQQVTLSCSPISGHRSVSWYQQTPGQGLQFLFEYFSETQRNKGNFPGRFSGRQFSNSRSEMNVSTLELGDSALYLCASSLAGSGVNEQYFGPGTRLTVT.

The genes are TRBV5-4 and TRBJ1-6; TRBD1 matches at 7 bases. V lost 4 bases, J lost 6 bases, and 7 bases stayed unmatched. Germline CDR1 SGHNT, CDR2 YYREEE (reference sequence). The CDR3 totals 15 residues. As DNA, the CDR3 is TGTGCCAGCAGCAAGGAGGACAGGAGTAATTCACCCCTCCACTTT. This translates into CASSKEDRSNSPLHF.

The chain has TRBV19 and TRBJ2-2, with 7 bases identical to TRBD2. V shed 5 bases and J 1 base; nucleotides not matched to a gene: 7. The germline CDR1 and CDR2 sequences are LNHDA and SQIVND (reference sequence). The CDR3 loop spans 16 amino acids. DNA for the CDR3: TGTGCCAGTAGTGGGCGGGAGCCGGGGAACACCGGGGAGCTGTTTTTT. Its translation: CASSGREPGNTGELFF.